These T cell receptor beta chains were read from a single sample in a study of T cell responses to AZD1222 COVID-19 vaccine. Data came from immunoSEQ multiplex PCR; TCRdb stores just in-frame clones and leaves some out. The sample includes 86,000 or so clones, 90% to 95% of them seen just once. Sample: peripheral blood, taken 28 days after the second AZD1222 dose. Every receptor here comes from an adult who received the AZD1222 COVID-19 vaccine. Each CDR3 is given with its conserved first and last residue. D genes are given only for firm matches. Only part of the rows carry a size: once, few, many, or a class if the clone is expanded.

v_gene	d_gene	j_gene	abundance	CDR3aa	CDR3nt
TRBV6-5	NA	TRBJ1-6	NA	CASSYSWEIYNSPLHF	TGTGCCAGCAGTTACTCGTGGGAGATCTATAATTCACCCCTCCACTTT
TRBV19	NA	TRBJ1-1	NA	CASSIRGAYTEAFF	TGTGCCAGTAGTATCCGGGGAGCGTACACTGAAGCTTTCTTT
TRBV30	NA	TRBJ1-6	NA	CAWSGGGLGSSYNSPLHF	TGTGCCTGGAGTGGCGGGGGGTTAGGAAGCTCCTATAATTCACCCCTCCACTTT
TRBV19	NA	TRBJ1-1	NA	CASSIIRGEAFF	TGTGCCAGTAGTATTATAAGGGGGGAAGCTTTCTTT
TRBV7-9	TRBD1	TRBJ1-2	NA	CASSLPVQGPGYTF	TGTGCCAGCAGCTTACCGGTACAGGGGCCTGGCTACACCTTC
TRBV10-3	NA	TRBJ2-7	NA	CAISESGRDYEQYF	TGTGCCATCAGTGAGTCGGGCAGGGACTACGAGCAGTACTTC
TRBV5-4	NA	TRBJ1-1	NA	CASSFGYMNTEAFF	TGTGCCAGCAGCTTCGGGTACATGAACACTGAAGCTTTCTTT
TRBV6-5	TRBD1	TRBJ1-2	few	CASRRGTGNYGYTF	TGTGCCAGCAGAAGAGGGACAGGGAACTATGGCTACACCTTC
TRBV27	NA	TRBJ2-5	NA	CASSLRRGETQYF	TGTGCCAGCAGTTTGAGACGAGGGGAGACCCAGTACTTC
TRBV5-6	TRBD1	TRBJ2-5	NA	CASSPGTGVYQETQYF	TGTGCCAGCAGCCCGGGGACAGGGGTATACCAAGAGACCCAGTACTTC
TRBV12-3/TRBV12-4	NA	TRBJ2-2	NA	CASSFYETGELFF	TGTGCCAGCAGTTTTTACGAAACCGGGGAGCTGTTTTTT
TRBV18	NA	TRBJ2-3	NA	CATSKGTDTQYF	TGTGCCACCTCTAAGGGCACAGATACGCAGTATTTT
TRBV28	TRBD1	TRBJ1-1	once	CASSVADRVGGAFF	TGTGCCAGCAGCGTAGCGGACAGGGTGGGGGGGGCTTTCTTT
TRBV7-9	NA	TRBJ1-4	NA	CASSLAVAENEKLFF	TGTGCCAGCAGCTTAGCGGTGGCAGAGAATGAAAAACTGTTTTTT
TRBV15	TRBD1	TRBJ2-1	NA	CATSRQGQVTDEQFF	TGTGCCACCAGCAGACAGGGACAGGTGACGGATGAGCAGTTCTTC
TRBV7-3	NA	TRBJ1-1	once	CASSLHTNTEAFF	TGTGCCAGCAGCTTGCATACGAACACTGAAGCTTTCTTT
TRBV2	NA	TRBJ2-7	few	CASSEALWGQSADEQYF	TGTGCCAGCAGTGAAGCGCTTTGGGGACAAAGCGCAGACGAGCAGTACTTC
TRBV20-1	NA	TRBJ2-7	NA	CSASVGGRGEEQYF	TGCAGTGCTAGTGTGGGCGGGCGAGGGGAGGAGCAGTACTTC
TRBV6-5	TRBD1	TRBJ2-1	NA	CASSYDRGQPNEQFF	TGTGCCAGCAGTTATGACAGGGGGCAGCCCAATGAGCAGTTCTTC
TRBV5-1	TRBD1	TRBJ1-6	NA	CASSLPGTVGNSPLHF	TGCGCCAGCAGCTTGCCCGGGACAGTTGGTAATTCACCCCTCCACTTT
TRBV3-1/TRBV3-2	TRBD1	TRBJ1-5	NA	CASSRGQSANQPQHF	TGTGCCAGCAGCCGGGGACAGTCCGCTAATCAGCCCCAGCATTTT
TRBV24-1	TRBD1	TRBJ2-1	NA	CATSASGTGGRDEQFF	TGTGCCACCAGTGCATCCGGGACAGGGGGTCGCGATGAGCAGTTCTTC
TRBV10-3	TRBD2	TRBJ2-1	NA	CAISDLAGVGNEQFF	TGTGCCATCAGTGATCTAGCGGGAGTCGGCAATGAGCAGTTCTTC
TRBV30	NA	TRBJ1-2	NA	CAWTLGRDRGVRGYTF	TGTGCCTGGACCCTCGGCCGGGACCGCGGTGTTCGTGGCTACACCTTC
TRBV19	NA	TRBJ1-6	NA	CASSGRGPNSPLHF	TGTGCCAGTAGTGGACGCGGACCAAATTCACCCCTCCACTTT
TRBV28	NA	TRBJ2-2	NA	CASSSPGAQGTGELFF	TGTGCCAGCAGTTCGCCAGGGGCGCAGGGAACCGGGGAGCTGTTTTTT
TRBV27	NA	TRBJ1-2	NA	CASSLSVFDGYTF	TGTGCCAGCAGTTTATCGGTTTTCGATGGCTACACCTTC
TRBV18	TRBD1	TRBJ1-5	once	CASSPGRGRVQPQHF	TGTGCCAGCTCACCAGGCAGGGGGCGCGTTCAGCCCCAGCATTTT
TRBV30	NA	TRBJ1-4	NA	CAWSRQADEKLFF	TGTGCCTGGTCAAGACAGGCAGATGAAAAACTGTTTTTT
TRBV7-3	NA	TRBJ1-1	NA	CASSPGFENTEAFF	TGTGCCAGCAGCCCGGGCTTTGAGAACACTGAAGCTTTCTTT
TRBV5-4	TRBD1	TRBJ1-4	NA	CASSEIRGEATNEKLFF	TGTGCCAGCAGCGAAATCAGGGGGGAGGCAACTAATGAAAAACTGTTTTTT
TRBV7-6	NA	TRBJ1-4	NA	CASSLSNLPNEKLFF	TGTGCCAGCAGCTTAAGTAACTTACCTAATGAAAAACTGTTTTTT
TRBV27	NA	TRBJ1-1	NA	CASSTDTDAEAFF	TGTGCCAGCAGTACCGACACAGACGCTGAAGCTTTCTTT
TRBV6-5	NA	TRBJ2-1	NA	CASSPNYNEQFF	TGTGCCAGCAGTCCTAATTACAATGAGCAGTTCTTC
TRBV5-4	NA	TRBJ1-2	NA	CASSLGGTNYGYTF	TGTGCCAGCAGCTTGGGTGGCACTAACTATGGCTACACCTTC
TRBV29-1	NA	TRBJ2-3	NA	CSVDPSSTDTQYF	TGCAGCGTTGACCCTTCTAGCACAGATACGCAGTATTTT
TRBV19	NA	TRBJ1-2	NA	CASSVRVFYGYTF	TGTGCCAGTAGTGTGCGGGTCTTCTATGGCTACACCTTC
TRBV6-6	TRBD1	TRBJ1-2	NA	CASSRTDRAYGYTF	TGTGCCAGCAGCCGAACGGACAGGGCTTACGGCTACACCTTC
TRBV6-5	TRBD1	TRBJ2-3	NA	CATKDRASTDTQYF	TGTGCCACCAAGGACAGGGCGAGCACAGATACGCAGTATTTT